This paragraph covers one TCR beta chain sequence. The entry originates in a study of shared clonotypes between healthy human individuals. Generated by immunoSEQ multiplex PCR, the TCRdb table keeps only in-frame clones and is missing some. The table includes around 100,000 clones, about 72% detected once. From germline, CDR1 is SGHVS and CDR2 FNYEAQ. V lost 2 bases and J 3 bases, leaving 15 bases between the germline ends. The CDR3 extends over 16 amino acids. The chain links TRBV7-6 to TRBJ2-3; D perhaps matches TRBD2 (5 bases). The sequence derives from a woman aged 25 to 39 in good health. What was sequenced was memory CD8+ T cells sorted from blood. The subset here: CD45RO+ cells pooled with CCR7-negative TemRA cells. This CDR3 reads CASSLSAGRRTDTQYF. The CDR3 DNA reads TGTGCCAGCAGCTTATCCGCGGGTCGGAGGACAGATACGCAGTATTTT.